One and the same sample provided the 13 T cell receptor beta chains below, sequenced in a study of blood T cell repertoires in COVID-19. Only in-frame clones appear in the TCRdb table, and some are missing; sequencing was by immunoSEQ multiplex PCR. The table shows 55,000 to 90,000 clones, with approximately 89% occurring only once. The sequenced material came from peripheral blood. These receptors originate from an older woman with acute or convalescent COVID-19.

The V gene is TRBV11-2, the J gene TRBJ1-1, with TRBD1 as a possible D gene (6 bases). CDR1 and CDR2 from the germline V gene are SGHAT and FQNNGV. The CDR3 is 15 residues long. The ends were cut back, 2 bases at V and 1 base at J, with 11 bases in the middle. The CDR3 DNA follows: TGTGCCAGCAGCTTACAGGGGCTAGGGAACACTGAAGCTTTCTTT. Its translation is CASSLQGLGNTEAFF.

V gene TRBV15 combines with J gene TRBJ1-2, with D unclear. V was pared by 4 bases and J by 5 bases, with 14 bases between. This CDR3 spans 14 amino acids. The germline V gene has CDR1 LNHNV and CDR2 YYDKDF (reference sequence). The CDR3 DNA reads as TGTGCCACCAGCAATTTGGGCAGGACTTATGGCTACACCTTC. Residues: CATSNLGRTYGYTF.

The V gene is TRBV28, the J gene TRBJ1-1; TRBD1 is a possible D gene (6 bases). CDR1 and CDR2 from the germline V gene are MDHEN and SYDVKM. This CDR3 region has 14 residues. V lost 2 bases, J lost 6 bases, and 13 bases lay in between. The CDR3: CASSLRQVLAEAFF. The CDR3 DNA is TGTGCCAGCAGTTTAAGACAGGTGTTGGCTGAAGCTTTCTTT.

This rearrangement joins TRBV5-4 to TRBJ2-3, with 8 bases lining up with TRBD2. The germline gives CDR1 SGHNT, CDR2 YYREEE (reference sequence). J was trimmed by 6 bases and V by 7 bases; bases with no gene match: 10. This CDR3 has 14 residues. CDR3 in amino acids: CASHIRSGGDTQYF. The CDR3 DNA reads TGTGCCAGCCATATCAGGAGCGGGGGTGATACGCAGTATTTT.

The rearrangement uses TRBV5-1 and TRBJ1-1; D is possibly TRBD1 (6 bases). Germline V CDR1 and CDR2: SGHRS, YFSETQ. Trimming took 7 bases from V and 6 from J, leaving 19 bases between them. This CDR3 comprises 14 residues. CDR3: CASRKGEGIAEAFF. CDR3 sequence (DNA): TGCGCCAGCCGAAAGGGGGAGGGGATAGCTGAAGCTTTCTTT.

The chain links TRBV7-9 to TRBJ2-5; TRBD2 agrees at 8 bases. The CDR3 extends over 16 amino acids. Germline CDR1 and CDR2: SEHNR and FQNEAQ (reference sequence). The J segment lost 2 bases and the V segment lost 5 bases, leaving 10 bases of the junction unmatched. The CDR3, as DNA: TGTGCCAGCAGCCCTTCTGGGCGGGGGGAACAAGAGACCCAGTACTTC. Amino acids: CASSPSGRGEQETQYF.

V usage is TRBV6-5 and J usage is TRBJ2-7, with D maybe TRBD2 (6 bases). This CDR3 spans 15 amino acids. Germline CDR1 MNHEY, CDR2 SVGAGI. Trimming left V 2 bases short and J 1 base short, with 12 bases between. The CDR3 DNA reads as TGTGCCAGCAGTTACGGCTCCCGGGGGTCCTACGAGCAGTACTTC. Protein product: CASSYGSRGSYEQYF.

CDR3 DNA sequence: TGTGCCATCAGCTCGACAGGGGGCATGGACGGGGAGCTGTTTTTT. It codes for CAISSTGGMDGELFF. This chain joins TRBV10-3 and TRBJ2-2; TRBD1 aligns across 10 bases. The V gene's germline CDR1 is ENHRY and CDR2 SYGVKD. V dropped 6 bases and J dropped 7; count of bases not matched to a gene: 8. The CDR3 is 15 amino acids.

This clone has a single count. The chain uses TRBV6-5 and TRBJ1-5; TRBD1 aligns across 8 bases. This CDR3 is built from 15 residues. Germline V lookup: CDR1 MNHEY, CDR2 SVGAGI. J was trimmed by 0 bases and V by 11 bases; bases with no gene match: 9. CDR3 sequence: CASGGGQDSNQPQHF. Here the CDR3 DNA reads TGTGCCTCTGGCGGGGGACAGGATAGCAATCAGCCCCAGCATTTT.

This rearrangement joins TRBV30 to TRBJ1-3; weak D call: TRBD1 (6 bases). Germline values: CDR1 GTSNPN, CDR2 SVGIG (reference sequence). This CDR3 comprises 11 residues. In DNA form, the CDR3 reads TGTGCTCACAGGGCTGGAAACACCATATATTTT. It encodes CAHRAGNTIYF.

The chain recombines TRBV5-1 with TRBJ2-1; the D gene is possibly TRBD2 (5 bases). This CDR3 has 14 residues. Germline CDR1 SGHRS, CDR2 YFSETQ. Trimming removed 4 bases from V and 7 bases from J, with 15 bases in between. The CDR3 nucleotides read TGCGCCAGCAGCCGAACAGCGGCCGTGAATGAGCAGTTCTTC. Encoded protein: CASSRTAAVNEQFF.

This chain joins TRBV19 and TRBJ2-7; 7 nucleotides agree with TRBD2. The CDR3 spans 16 residues. The germline V gene encodes CDR1 LNHDA and CDR2 SQIVND (reference sequence). J gave up 5 bases and V 3 bases, and 13 bases lay outside the gene matches. CDR3 in DNA: TGTGCCAGTAGTATGGCCCTCGCGGGAGTAGGGAACGAGCAGTACTTC. It encodes CASSMALAGVGNEQYF.

The gene calls are TRBV7-9 and TRBJ2-7; 7 bases fit TRBD1. The germline CDR1 and CDR2 sequences are SEHNR and FQNEAQ (reference sequence). The CDR3 loop spans 13 amino acids. Trimming at V came to 2 bases and at J to 3 bases, leaving 1 base not matched to a gene. The CDR3, as DNA: TGTGCCAGCAGCTTAAGGGACAGCTACGAGCAGTACTTC. Residues: CASSLRDSYEQYF.